Each of the 20 T cell receptor beta chains below was sequenced from the same sample in a study of shared clonotypes between healthy human individuals. Measured with immunoSEQ multiplex PCR; TCRdb has only the in-frame clones, and not every one. The sample holds some 2,000,000 clones, 85% to 95% seen once. The sequencing sample was made of naive CD4+ T cells sorted from blood. The subset denotes: CD45RA+ positively selected. All receptors derive from a man between 18 and 35 years old in good health.

The chain recombines TRBV7-9 with TRBJ1-2, with a tentative D call TRBD1 (5 bases). The germline V gene encodes CDR1 SEHNR and CDR2 FQNEAQ (reference sequence). Trimming stripped 5 bases from V and 2 bases from J, with 12 bases between. The CDR3 runs to 14 residues. In DNA, the CDR3 is TGTGCCAGCAGCCTGACAGATACAAACTATGGCTACACCTTC. It is translated as CASSLTDTNYGYTF.

Concerning this clone: Other DNA sequences from this sample encode an identical CDR3 as well. J is TRBJ1-2 and V is TRBV28, with a possible D match to TRBD1 (5 bases). Germline V gene sequence: CDR1 MDHEN, CDR2 SYDVKM. V was trimmed by 1 base and J by 2 bases, leaving 11 bases between them. The CDR3 is 15 amino acids. The CDR3 nucleotides are TGTGCCAGCAGTTTATTGGGGGGACCCAACTATGGCTACACCTTC. Translation: CASSLLGGPNYGYTF.

The V gene is TRBV5-6, the J gene TRBJ2-7; possibly TRBD2 for D (5 bases). V lost 4 bases, J lost 5 bases, and 16 bases lay in between. This CDR3 comprises 14 residues. CDR1 is SGHDT, CDR2 YYEEEE, per germline. CDR3 DNA: TGTGCCAGCAGCATCGAAAAAGGGAGAAACGAGCAGTACTTC. Encoded protein: CASSIEKGRNEQYF.

The sample holds one count of this clone. This sample includes further DNA sequences coding for the same CDR3. The V call is TRBV11-2, the J call TRBJ2-1, with 12 bases lining up with TRBD2. Germline V gene lookup returns CDR1 SGHAT and CDR2 FQNNGV. CDR3 length: 15 amino acids. V lost 3 bases to trimming and J lost 7 bases; unmatched junction nucleotides: 4. CDR3 DNA: TGTGCCAGCAGCTTCCTAGCGGGAGGGCCGAATGAGCAGTTCTTC. It codes for CASSFLAGGPNEQFF.

The rearrangement uses TRBV10-3 and TRBJ2-5; 8 bases fit TRBD1. The CDR3 spans 14 residues. Germline values: CDR1 ENHRY, CDR2 SYGVKD. V shed 3 bases and J 5 bases; nucleotides not matched to a gene: 5. CDR3 sequence: CAISEDRGRETQYF. The DNA for the CDR3 is TGTGCCATCAGTGAAGACAGGGGAAGGGAGACCCAGTACTTC.

The V and J genes are TRBV18 and TRBJ2-3; 8 bases map to TRBD1. The germline V gene has CDR1 KGHSH and CDR2 LQKENI. This CDR3 spans 15 amino acids. Losses at the gene ends were 8 bases for V and 5 bases for J; bases not matched to a gene: 12. This CDR3 is CASTSTQGAKDTQYF. For the CDR3, the DNA is TGTGCCAGCACTTCTACCCAGGGGGCAAAAGATACGCAGTATTTT.

J is TRBJ2-3 and V is TRBV7-2, with 10 bases identical to TRBD2. J gave up 1 base and V 5 bases, and 12 bases lay outside the gene matches. Germline loops: CDR1 SGHTA, CDR2 FQGNSA. The CDR3 is 18 residues long. CDR3: CASSKTSSGGSRTDTQYF. The CDR3 DNA follows: TGTGCCAGCAGCAAAACCTCTAGCGGGGGATCTCGCACAGATACGCAGTATTTT.

This rearrangement joins TRBV5-1 to TRBJ2-3; the match to TRBD1 covers 8 bases. CDR1 and CDR2 from the germline V gene are SGHRS and YFSETQ. The V gene end was trimmed by 0 bases and the J gene end by 5 bases; junction bases not matched to a gene: 5. The CDR3 is 15 residues long. In nucleotides, the CDR3 is TGCGCCAGCAGCTTGGGACAGGGGTCTGTAGATACGCAGTATTTT. Protein product: CASSLGQGSVDTQYF.

The chain carries TRBV7-9 and TRBJ2-5, with TRBD2 identical over 9 bases. With 8 bases clipped from V and 7 bases from J, the junction kept 14 bases outside the gene matches. The CDR3 is made up of 15 amino acids. Germline assignment: CDR1 SEHNR and CDR2 FQNEAQ (reference sequence). The CDR3 spells CASSLGSGGQGTQYF. In nucleotides, the CDR3 is TGTGCCAGCTCACTTGGTAGCGGGGGCCAGGGGACCCAGTACTTC. The whole variable domain, remainder taken from reference TRBV7-9 and TRBJ2-5, is DTGVSQNPRHKITKRGQNVTFRCDPISEHNRLYWYRQTLGQGPEFLTYFQNEAQLEKSRLLSDRFSAERPKGSFSTLEIQRTEQGDSAMYLCASSLGSGGQGTQYFGPGTRLLVL.

In this sample, this clone turned up once. The chain is built from TRBV6-6 and TRBJ1-6, with D uncertain. The CDR3 contains 14 residues. Trimming removed 7 bases at V and 14 bases at J, with 21 bases between. Germline assignment: CDR1 MNHNY and CDR2 SVGAGI (reference sequence). CDR3 protein: CASTAELVLSALHF. DNA for the CDR3: TGTGCCAGCACCGCAGAGCTCGTTTTGTCAGCCCTCCACTTT.

Points on this clone: The same CDR3 is also encoded by other DNA sequences in this sample. The rearrangement links TRBV5-5 to TRBJ1-1, with D unclear. Deletions cut 0 bases from V and 2 bases from J, with 2 bases between. Germline-derived CDR1 and CDR2 are SGHKS and YYEKEE (reference sequence). This CDR3 has 12 amino acids. The chain's CDR3 is CASSLVNTEAFF. The CDR3 nucleotides are TGTGCCAGCAGCTTGGTTAACACTGAAGCTTTCTTT.

The chain links TRBV10-3 to TRBJ1-1, with unresolved D. Trimming removed 0 bases at V and 1 base at J, with 12 bases between. The CDR3 sequence is 16 residues long. CDR1 ENHRY and CDR2 SYGVKD come from the germline V gene. The CDR3: CAISESKGTQNTEAFF. The CDR3 DNA reads as TGTGCCATCAGTGAGTCCAAAGGTACACAGAACACTGAAGCTTTCTTT.

With regard to this clone: This sequence may be a read error, since a much larger clone differs from it by one base. This sample also contains other DNA sequences that code for the same CDR3. The CDR3: CASSFWGNTEAFF. CDR3 DNA: TGCGCCAGCAGCTTCTGGGGGAACACTGAAGCTTTCTTT. The chain has TRBV5-1 and TRBJ1-1; D is ambiguous. The CDR3 is made up of 13 amino acids. Trimming left V 2 bases short and J 1 base short, with 6 bases between. CDR1 and CDR2 from the germline V gene are SGHRS and YFSETQ.

The table lists this clone with a count of one. This rearrangement joins TRBV10-2 to TRBJ1-1, with 7 bases aligning to TRBD1. The CDR3 extends over 12 amino acids. V shed 8 bases and J 6 bases; nucleotides not matched to a gene: 6. Germline V CDR1 and CDR2: WSHSY, SAAADI. This CDR3 reads CASGTDYSEAFF. The CDR3 DNA reads TGCGCCAGCGGGACAGACTACTCTGAAGCTTTCTTT.

The chain joins TRBV6-1 to TRBJ1-5; D not resolved. CDR3 length equals 12 residues. The germline V gene has CDR1 MNHNS and CDR2 SASEGT. Trimming took 3 bases from V and 6 from J, leaving 6 bases between them. As DNA, the CDR3 is TGTGCCAGCAGTGATCTACCTCAGCCCCAGCATTTT. Amino acid sequence: CASSDLPQPQHF.

The V and J genes are TRBV11-2 and TRBJ2-7; D unresolved. Germline CDR1 is SGHAT and CDR2 is FQNNGV. This CDR3 spans 13 amino acids. The V end lost 2 bases, the J end lost 6 bases, and 11 bases lay between the germline ends. CDR3 DNA sequence: TGTGCCAGCAGCTTAAGGGATGCGAGCGAGCAGTACTTC. Protein product: CASSLRDASEQYF.

CDR3 in amino acids: CASSLGSTGAGNQPQHF. The CDR3, as DNA: TGTGCCAGCAGCTTAGGATCGACAGGGGCTGGCAATCAGCCCCAGCATTTT. V gene TRBV11-2 combines with J gene TRBJ1-5; 8 nucleotides match TRBD1. This CDR3 has 17 residues. Germline V gene lookup returns CDR1 SGHAT and CDR2 FQNNGV. With 1 base clipped from V and 2 bases from J, the junction kept 7 bases outside the gene matches.

The CDR3 here is CASSFPGSNEQFF. DNA of the CDR3: TGCGCCAGCAGCTTTCCGGGTAGCAATGAGCAGTTCTTC. The V and J genes are TRBV5-1 and TRBJ2-1; D is unresolved. This CDR3 region has 13 residues. The V gene lost 2 bases and the J gene lost 6 bases, with 9 bases spanning the gap. Germline CDR1 reads SGHRS; CDR2 reads YFSETQ.

The V call is TRBV5-1, the J call TRBJ2-3; D ambiguous. V was trimmed by 0 bases and J by 2 bases, leaving 10 bases between them. This CDR3 contains 15 residues. The germline V gene has CDR1 SGHRS and CDR2 YFSETQ. The CDR3 region is CASSLEGKITDTQYF. CDR3 nucleotides: TGCGCCAGCAGCTTGGAGGGCAAAATCACAGATACGCAGTATTTT.

The chain links TRBV6-5 to TRBJ2-1; D is possibly TRBD1 (6 bases). This CDR3 has 16 amino acids. Germline V gene data show CDR1 as MNHEY and CDR2 as SVGAGI. V gave up 0 bases and J gave up 4 bases, with 13 bases separating them. The CDR3 DNA follows: TGTGCCAGCAGTTACTCGATCTGGGGGCGGTACAATGAGCAGTTCTTC. It is translated as CASSYSIWGRYNEQFF.